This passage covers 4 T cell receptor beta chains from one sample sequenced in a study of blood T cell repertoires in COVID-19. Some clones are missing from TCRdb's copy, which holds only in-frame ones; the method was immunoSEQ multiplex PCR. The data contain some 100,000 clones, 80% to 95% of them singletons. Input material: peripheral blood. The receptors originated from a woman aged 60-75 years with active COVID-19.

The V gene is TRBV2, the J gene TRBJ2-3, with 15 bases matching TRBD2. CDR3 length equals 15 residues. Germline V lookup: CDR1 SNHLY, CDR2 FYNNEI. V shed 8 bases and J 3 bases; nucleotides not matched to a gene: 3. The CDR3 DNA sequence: TGTGCCAGCCATGGACTAGCGGGGGGGACAGATACGCAGTATTTT. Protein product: CASHGLAGGTDTQYF.

CDR3 amino acids: CASSQAGLGTGELFF. The CDR3 DNA reads as TGTGCCAGCAGCCAGGCGGGGCTCGGCACCGGGGAGCTGTTTTTT. This rearrangement joins TRBV5-6 to TRBJ2-2; a possible D gene is TRBD2 (6 bases). Germline V gene lookup returns CDR1 SGHDT and CDR2 YYEEEE. V gave up 4 bases and J gave up 4 bases, with 14 bases separating them. The CDR3 is 15 residues long.

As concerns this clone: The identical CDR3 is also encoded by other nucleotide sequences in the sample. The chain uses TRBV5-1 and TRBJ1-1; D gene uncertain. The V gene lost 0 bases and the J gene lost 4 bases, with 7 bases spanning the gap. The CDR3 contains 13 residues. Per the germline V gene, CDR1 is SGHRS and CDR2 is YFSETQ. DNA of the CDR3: TGCGCCAGCAGCTTGGGGGGAGGCACTGAAGCTTTCTTT. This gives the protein CASSLGGGTEAFF.

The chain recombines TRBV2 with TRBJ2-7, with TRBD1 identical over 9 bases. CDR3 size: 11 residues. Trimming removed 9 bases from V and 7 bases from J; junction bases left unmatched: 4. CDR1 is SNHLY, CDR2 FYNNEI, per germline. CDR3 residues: CASGQGREQYF. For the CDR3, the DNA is TGTGCCAGTGGACAGGGGCGAGAGCAGTACTTC. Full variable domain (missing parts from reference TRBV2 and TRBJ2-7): EPEVTQTPSHQVTQMGQEVILRCVPISNHLYFYWYRQILGQKVEFLVSFYNNEISEKSEIFDDQFSVERPDGSNFTLKIRSTKLEDSAMYFCASGQGREQYFGPGTRLTVT.